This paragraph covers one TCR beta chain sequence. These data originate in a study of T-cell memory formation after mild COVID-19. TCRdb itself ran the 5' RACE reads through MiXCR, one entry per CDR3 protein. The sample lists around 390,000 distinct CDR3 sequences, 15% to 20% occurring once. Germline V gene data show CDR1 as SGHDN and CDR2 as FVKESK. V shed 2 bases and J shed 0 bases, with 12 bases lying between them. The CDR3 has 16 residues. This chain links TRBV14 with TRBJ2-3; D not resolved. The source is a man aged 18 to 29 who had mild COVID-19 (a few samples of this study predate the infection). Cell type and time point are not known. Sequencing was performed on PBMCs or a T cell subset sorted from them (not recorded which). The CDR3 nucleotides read TGTGCCAGCAGCCAAATCGGACGGCCAAGCACAGATACGCAGTATTTT. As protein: CASSQIGRPSTDTQYF.